This T cell receptor (beta chain) was documented in a study of T cells after yellow fever vaccination. For the study at large: In the case of low-cell-number fractions, SMART-Seq v4 Ultra Low Input was used for preparation.

TCRdb re-called the 5' RACE reads with MiXCR, one entry per CDR3 protein. The sample lists fewer than 450,000 distinct CDR3 sequences; 11% were seen once. Germline CDR1 is SGHRS and CDR2 is YFSETQ. The CDR3 has 14 amino acids. The germline V and J ends were trimmed by 3 bases and 5 bases, with 14 bases remaining between them. Regarding the study as a whole: From the bulk population, abundant clonotypes could contaminate and appear within FACS-sorted repertoires. Most primary-vaccination clones reappeared after the booster (about 95% CD4, roughly 88% CD8).

Worth noting for this clonotype: As yet, its antigen is unknown.

This clonotype was obtained from a man aged 18 to 29 who received the YFV17D yellow fever vaccine. Sample: PBMCs, taken on the day of the first yellow fever vaccination. The chain employs TRBV5-1 and TRBJ2-5; D is unresolved. CDR3 protein: CASSSGRPEETQYF. The CDR3 DNA follows: TGCGCCAGCAGCTCGGGCCGACCCGAGGAGACCCAGTACTTC.